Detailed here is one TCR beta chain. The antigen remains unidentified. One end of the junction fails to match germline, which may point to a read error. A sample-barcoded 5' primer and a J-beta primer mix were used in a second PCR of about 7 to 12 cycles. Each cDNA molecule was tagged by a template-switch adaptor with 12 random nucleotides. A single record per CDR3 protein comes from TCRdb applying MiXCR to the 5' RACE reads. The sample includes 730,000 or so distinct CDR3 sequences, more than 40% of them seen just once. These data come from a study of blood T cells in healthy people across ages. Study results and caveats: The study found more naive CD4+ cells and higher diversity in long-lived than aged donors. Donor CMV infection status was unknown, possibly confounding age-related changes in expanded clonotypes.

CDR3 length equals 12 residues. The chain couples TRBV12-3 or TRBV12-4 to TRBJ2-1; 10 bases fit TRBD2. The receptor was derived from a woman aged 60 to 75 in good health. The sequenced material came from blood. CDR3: CPSSYRLAGQFF. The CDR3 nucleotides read TGTCCCAGCAGTTATCGACTAGCGGGCCAGTTCTTC.